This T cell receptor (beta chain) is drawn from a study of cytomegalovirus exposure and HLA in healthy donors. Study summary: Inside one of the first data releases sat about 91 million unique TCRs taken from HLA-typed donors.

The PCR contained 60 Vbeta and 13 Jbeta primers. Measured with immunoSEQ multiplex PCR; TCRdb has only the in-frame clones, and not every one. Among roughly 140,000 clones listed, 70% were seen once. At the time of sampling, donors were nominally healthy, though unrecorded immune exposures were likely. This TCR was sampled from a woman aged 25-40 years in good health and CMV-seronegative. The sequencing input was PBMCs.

This chain's CDR3 is CASKFSGQFIAMNTEAFF. The CDR3 DNA sequence: TGTGCCAGCAAGTTCTCTGGGCAATTCATCGCTATGAACACTGAAGCTTTCTTT. The chain couples TRBV28 to TRBJ1-1; no clear D gene. The CDR3 consists of 18 residues. Germline V lookup: CDR1 MDHEN, CDR2 SYDVKM. V lost 7 bases, J lost 0 bases, and 24 bases lay in between.